The clone carrying this TCR beta chain was counted between two and nine times. With a much larger clone just one base away, this may be a read error. This record comes from a study of regulatory T cells in long-lasting Graves disease. Stated time point: newly diagnosed GD, antithyroid drugs for less than 3 months. With RNA extracted from PBMCs as input, the TCR library was made. Losses at the gene ends were 8 bases for V and 5 bases for J; bases not matched to a gene: 9. This CDR3 contains 14 residues. From germline, CDR1 is KGHSH and CDR2 LQKENI. Building of the TCR beta libraries involved iRepertoire HTBI primers and Arm-PCR of CDR3 regions. TCRdb processed the multiplex PCR reads anew with MiXCR; each CDR3 protein has one entry. This table has fewer than 650,000 distinct CDR3 sequences, about 16% appearing once. The sample was also linked to a second study, of T cells in Graves' hyperthyroidism and ophthalmopathy.

Sequenced material: peripheral blood mononuclear cells (PBMCs), taken at new diagnosis, from a patient treated with antithyroid drugs. The origin of this receptor is a man between 18 and 35 years old with Graves disease. The V gene is TRBV18, the J gene TRBJ2-1; TRBD2 aligns across 7 bases. The CDR3: CASALAGYDNEQFF. The CDR3 region has the DNA TGTGCCAGCGCGTTAGCGGGCTACGACAATGAGCAGTTCTTC.